This passage covers 27 T cell receptor beta chains from one sample sequenced in a study of blood T cell repertoires in COVID-19. Measured with immunoSEQ multiplex PCR; TCRdb has only the in-frame clones, and not every one. The sample records approximately 150,000 clones, more than 75% being singletons. Material for sequencing was peripheral blood. The receptor source for this set is a woman in her seventies with acute or convalescent COVID-19.

This clone was picked up one time. The V and J genes are TRBV7-2 and TRBJ1-2; TRBD1 is a possible D gene (5 bases). Per germline, CDR1 SGHTA and CDR2 FQGNSA. The V end was cut by 7 bases, the J end by 3 bases, with 15 bases between. The CDR3 consists of 14 residues. The CDR3 DNA is TGTGCCAGCACTTCAGGGCCGGGGGACTATGGCTACACCTTC. Protein product: CASTSGPGDYGYTF.

The rearrangement links TRBV2 to TRBJ1-1; 8 bases are shared with TRBD1. Trimming at V came to 6 bases and at J to 8 bases, leaving 8 bases not matched to a gene. Germline CDR1 SNHLY, CDR2 FYNNEI. This CDR3 contains 13 residues. CDR3 in DNA: TGTGCCAGCAGCCGAGACAGGGGATCAGAAGCTTTCTTT. As protein: CASSRDRGSEAFF.

V usage is TRBV10-3 and J usage is TRBJ2-3; the D gene is possibly TRBD1 (6 bases). Trimming took 8 bases from V and 2 from J, leaving 8 bases between them. Germline-derived CDR1 and CDR2 are ENHRY and SYGVKD. This CDR3 spans 12 amino acids. As DNA, the CDR3 is TGTGCCATCCAGGGGAACACAGATACGCAGTATTTT. It yields the protein CAIQGNTDTQYF.

This clone was observed a few times. The rearrangement uses TRBV28 and TRBJ2-7; TRBD2 matches at 8 bases. The trim removed 6 bases at V and 3 bases at J, leaving 4 bases unmatched. Germline-derived CDR1 and CDR2 are MDHEN and SYDVKM. This CDR3 has 13 amino acids. DNA of the CDR3: TGTGCCAGCAGCGAAACTAGCGGCTACGAGCAGTACTTC. Translation gives CASSETSGYEQYF.

The rearrangement joins TRBV28 to TRBJ1-5, with 8 bases fitting TRBD1. CDR3 length: 16 residues. V lost 5 bases, J lost 0 bases, and 6 bases stayed unmatched. Per germline, CDR1 MDHEN and CDR2 SYDVKM. The CDR3 region is CASSPGTGYSNQPQHF. CDR3 nucleotides: TGTGCCAGCAGTCCAGGGACAGGTTATAGCAATCAGCCCCAGCATTTT.

This chain uses TRBV15 with TRBJ2-3; a weak D match, TRBD1 (5 bases). This CDR3 spans 14 amino acids. The V gene lost 4 bases and the J gene lost 3 bases, with 11 bases spanning the gap. Germline V gives CDR1 LNHNV, CDR2 YYDKDF (reference sequence). The CDR3 nucleotides are TGTGCCACCAGCAAACTAAAGGGGACAGATACGCAGTATTTT. Translation: CATSKLKGTDTQYF.

This clone was counted between two and nine times. CDR3 nucleotides: TGTGCCATTCCCTATTTAGCGGCGAACACCGGGGAGCTGTTTTTT. Translation gives CAIPYLAANTGELFF. V gene TRBV6-4 combines with J gene TRBJ2-2, with D possibly TRBD2 on 6 matching bases. V was cut by 10 bases and J by 0 bases, with 15 bases left in between. Germline CDR1 reads MRHNA; CDR2 reads SNTAGT. The length of the CDR3 is 15 residues.

The rearrangement joins TRBV9 to TRBJ2-7; 8 bases map to TRBD1. The germline V gene encodes CDR1 SGDLS and CDR2 YYNGEE. The CDR3 covers 15 residues. V trimming: 0 bases; J trimming: 4 bases; junction bases outside the gene matches: 6. The CDR3 nucleotides are TGTGCCAGCAGCGTAGCCCCAGGGGGCTTGTACGAGCAGTACTTC. Residues: CASSVAPGGLYEQYF.

This clone has just a few counts. The chain employs TRBV11-2 and TRBJ1-3; a weak D match, TRBD1 (5 bases). The germline gives CDR1 SGHAT, CDR2 FQNNGV. CDR3 size: 19 residues. The germline V and J ends were trimmed by 5 bases and 0 bases, with 23 bases remaining between them. The CDR3 sequence: CASSRVGTGLTSSGNTIYF. The CDR3 region has the DNA TGTGCCAGCAGCCGAGTAGGAACAGGCCTTACTTCCTCTGGAAACACCATATATTTT. The variable domain in full, with the rest retrieved from reference TRBV11-2 and TRBJ1-3, is EAGVAQSPRYKIIEKRQSVAFWCNPISGHATLYWYQQILGQGPKLLIQFQNNGVVDDSQLPKDRFSAERLKGVDSTLKIQPAKLEDSAVYLCASSRVGTGLTSSGNTIYFGEGSWLTVV.

The rearrangement uses TRBV7-9 and TRBJ1-1; D remains unclear. The germline V gene has CDR1 SEHNR and CDR2 FQNEAQ (reference sequence). This CDR3 is built from 14 residues. Trimming pared 3 bases from V and 3 bases from J, leaving 11 bases between. CDR3 region: CASSFDGSYTEAFF. CDR3 bases: TGTGCCAGCAGCTTCGACGGGTCCTACACTGAAGCTTTCTTT.

The rearrangement links TRBV5-1 to TRBJ1-2; the match to TRBD1 covers 7 bases. This CDR3 is built from 14 residues. CDR1 and CDR2 from the germline V gene are SGHRS and YFSETQ. Unmatched junction bases numbered 8, after V lost 3 bases and J lost 6 bases. The CDR3 sequence: CASSSQQGIDGYTF. DNA for the CDR3: TGCGCCAGCAGCTCCCAACAGGGGATAGATGGCTACACCTTC.

V is TRBV7-2 and J is TRBJ2-3, with TRBD2 matching over 8 bases. V was pared by 5 bases and J by 1 base, with 5 bases of the junction left unmatched. This CDR3 contains 15 residues. Germline lookup yields CDR1 SGHTA and CDR2 FQGNSA. The CDR3 DNA reads as TGTGCCAGCAGCCCCGGGAGGGTCGGCACAGATACGCAGTATTTT. It is translated as CASSPGRVGTDTQYF.

This chain links TRBV28 with TRBJ2-5; D gene ambiguous. Germline V CDR1 and CDR2: MDHEN, SYDVKM. V gave up 4 bases and J gave up 5 bases, with 5 bases separating them. CDR3 size: 11 residues. This CDR3 reads CASSYRETQYF. For the CDR3, the DNA is TGTGCCAGCAGTTACCGGGAGACCCAGTACTTC.

The chain is built from TRBV5-1 and TRBJ2-3; TRBD2 might be the D (5 bases). V was cut by 4 bases and J by 0 bases, with 15 bases left in between. Per germline, CDR1 SGHRS and CDR2 YFSETQ. The CDR3 contains 16 residues. CDR3 nucleotides: TGCGCCAGCAGCCCAAACCCTAGCACTAGCACAGATACGCAGTATTTT. This encodes CASSPNPSTSTDTQYF.

DNA of the CDR3: TGTGCCTGGAGTTCGGAGACCCAGTACTTC. It yields the protein CAWSSETQYF. The genes are TRBV30 and TRBJ2-5; D uncertain. The CDR3 loop spans 10 amino acids. Germline V gene data show CDR1 as GTSNPN and CDR2 as SVGIG (reference sequence). V lost 2 bases, J lost 5 bases, and 3 bases lay in between.

This clone was seen a handful of times. This chain connects TRBV29-1 to TRBJ2-4; D is ambiguous. The V end lost 5 bases, the J end lost 7 bases, and 9 bases lay between the germline ends. This CDR3 has 11 amino acids. Germline CDR1 reads SQVTM; CDR2 reads ANQGSEA. CDR3 loop: CSVINLNIQYF. The CDR3 DNA reads TGCAGCGTTATTAATCTGAACATTCAGTACTTC.

The genes are TRBV7-2 and TRBJ1-4; D not resolved. With 3 bases removed from V and 0 bases from J, the gap between germline ends came to 11 bases. CDR1 is SGHTA, CDR2 FQGNSA, per germline. The CDR3 totals 16 residues. The CDR3 loop is CASSFRQAATNEKLFF. CDR3 nucleotides: TGTGCCAGCAGCTTTAGACAAGCGGCAACTAATGAAAAACTGTTTTTT.

The CDR3 reads CSASSGSNQPQHF. Here the CDR3 DNA reads TGCAGTGCTAGTTCAGGGAGCAATCAGCCCCAGCATTTT. The chain has TRBV20-1 and TRBJ1-5; maybe TRBD1 (5 bases). This CDR3 contains 13 residues. V dropped 3 bases and J dropped 1 base, with 7 bases sitting between them. The germline gives CDR1 DFQATT, CDR2 SNEGSKA (reference sequence).

The rearrangement links TRBV27 to TRBJ1-2; tentative D call: TRBD1 (6 bases). Trimming pared 4 bases from V and 6 bases from J, leaving 15 bases between. Per germline, CDR1 MNHEY and CDR2 SMNVEV (reference sequence). This CDR3 is built from 14 residues. CDR3 loop: CASSSDSRFDGYTF. For the CDR3, the DNA is TGTGCCAGCAGTTCGGACAGCCGTTTTGATGGCTACACCTTC.

The V call is TRBV6-5, the J call TRBJ1-3, with TRBD1 as a possible D gene (6 bases). V was clipped by 5 bases and J by 6 bases, with 11 bases between them. Germline-derived CDR1 and CDR2 are MNHEY and SVGAGI. The length of the CDR3 is 13 residues. The CDR3 DNA reads TGTGCCAGCAGTCGGCAGGGGTTAAACACCATATATTTT. Translation gives CASSRQGLNTIYF.

This chain uses TRBV9 with TRBJ2-3; 13 nucleotides line up with TRBD2. The CDR3 is 17 amino acids. Trimming removed 3 bases from V and 6 bases from J; junction bases left unmatched: 10. Germline values: CDR1 SGDLS, CDR2 YYNGEE. The CDR3 DNA reads as TGTGCCAGCAGCGCCCCCAGGACTAGCGGGGGATCGGATACGCAGTATTTT. Translation: CASSAPRTSGGSDTQYF. Combining the CDR3 with reference TRBV9 and TRBJ2-3 gives the whole variable domain DSGVTQTPKHLITATGQRVTLRCSPRSGDLSVYWYQQSLDQGLQFLIQYYNGEERAKGNILERFSAQQFPDLHSELNLSSLELGDSALYFCASSAPRTSGGSDTQYFGPGTRLTVL.

This clone was seen once. V is TRBV5-4 and J is TRBJ1-6; D is unclear. The germline V gene encodes CDR1 SGHNT and CDR2 YYREEE (reference sequence). The CDR3 is 13 residues long. Trimming left V 3 bases short and J 7 bases short, with 8 bases between. CDR3 amino acids: CASSYSNNSPLHF. Written as DNA, the CDR3 is TGTGCCAGCAGCTACAGTAACAATTCACCCCTCCACTTT.

This chain connects TRBV5-8 to TRBJ2-5; 7 nucleotides match TRBD1. The CDR3 covers 15 residues. Germline V gives CDR1 SGHTS, CDR2 YDEGEE. V dropped 0 bases and J dropped 2; count of bases not matched to a gene: 4. CDR3 residues: CASSLARDSQETQYF. As DNA, the CDR3 is TGTGCCAGCAGCTTGGCCAGGGACAGTCAAGAGACCCAGTACTTC.

In its sample, this clone was seen once. The genes are TRBV25-1 and TRBJ1-6; no definite D call. This CDR3 has 14 residues. V was shortened by 8 bases and J by 0 bases, with 8 bases between the two germline ends. Germline V gene lookup returns CDR1 MGHDK and CDR2 SYGVNS. The CDR3 nucleotides are TGTGCCAGCTCACCGAGCTCCTATAATTCACCCCTCCACTTT. Translation: CASSPSSYNSPLHF.

V and J are TRBV7-2 and TRBJ2-1, with TRBD2 matching 11 bases. From germline, CDR1 is SGHTA and CDR2 FQGNSA. There are 16 residues in the CDR3. The trim removed 3 bases at V and 1 base at J, leaving 2 bases unmatched. CDR3 protein: CASSLGLAASYNEQFF. CDR3 bases: TGTGCCAGCAGCTTGGGACTAGCGGCTTCCTACAATGAGCAGTTCTTC.

The J gene is TRBJ1-1, the V gene TRBV30; 9 nucleotides align to TRBD1. Germline CDR1 is GTSNPN and CDR2 is SVGIG (reference sequence). The ends lost 5 bases at V and 7 bases at J; junction bases unmatched: 2. This CDR3 is built from 11 residues. The CDR3 loop reads CAWRQGGEAFF. The CDR3 region has the DNA TGTGCCTGGCGACAGGGGGGTGAAGCTTTCTTT.

This clone was seen more than once but under ten times. The V call is TRBV7-2, the J call TRBJ2-7, with TRBD1 identical over 10 bases. The CDR3 sequence is 19 residues long. V was pared by 3 bases and J by 6 bases, with 20 bases of the junction left unmatched. Per germline, CDR1 SGHTA and CDR2 FQGNSA. In nucleotides, the CDR3 is TGTGCCAGCAGCTTCTCTCGGGCCGCACCGGGACAGGGGAAGGCCGAGCAGTACTTC. Its protein is CASSFSRAAPGQGKAEQYF.